This entry lists 5 T cell receptor beta chains sequenced from one sample in a study of glioma-infiltrating T cells after dendritic cell vaccination. Using immunoSEQ multiplex PCR, the repertoire was profiled, and TCRdb retains in-frame clones only, with some absent. The sample has 98,000 or so clones, over 80% seen once. Time point here: after dendritic cell vaccination, including at tumor progression/relapse. Source: blood, taken after dendritic cell vaccination. These receptor sequences come from a human donor with glioblastoma.

In this sample, this clone turned up a few times. CDR3 bases: TGCGCCAGCTCGCCCGGACATTTCCGGGACACTGAAGCTTTCTTT. Translated: CASSPGHFRDTEAFF. The rearrangement uses TRBV5-1 and TRBJ1-1, with D perhaps TRBD1 (5 bases). V gave up 7 bases and J gave up 3 bases, with 19 bases separating them. CDR3 length: 15 residues. Germline V lookup: CDR1 SGHRS, CDR2 YFSETQ.

This chain joins TRBV18 and TRBJ2-7; 10 bases agree with TRBD2. V shed 9 bases, J shed 4 bases, and the junction held 12 bases outside the gene matches. Looked up from germline, CDR1 is KGHSH and CDR2 is LQKENI. The CDR3 is 15 amino acids. CDR3 region: CASSITSGTEYEQYF. The CDR3 nucleotides are TGTGCCAGTTCTATTACTAGCGGGACTGAATACGAGCAGTACTTC.

In this sample, this clone turned up once. V usage is TRBV6-6 and J usage is TRBJ1-4; no reliable D call. The length of the CDR3 is 13 residues. Germline V gives CDR1 MNHNY, CDR2 SVGAGI (reference sequence). The V end lost 3 bases, the J end lost 7 bases, and 9 bases lay between the germline ends. CDR3 amino acids: CASSYGGLEKLFF. The DNA of the CDR3 is TGTGCCAGCAGTTATGGCGGGCTTGAAAAACTGTTTTTT.

This clone showed up just once. The chain combines TRBV28 with TRBJ1-2; 8 nucleotides match TRBD1. The CDR3 spans 13 residues. Germline values: CDR1 MDHEN, CDR2 SYDVKM. After removal of 10 bases from V and 3 bases from J, the junction contained 7 bases not matched to a gene. CDR3 region: CAISGGSDYGYTF. The DNA of the CDR3 is TGTGCCATTTCAGGGGGCTCAGACTATGGCTACACCTTC.

CDR3 in amino acids: CAISVAGGTSNNEQFF. Here the CDR3 DNA reads TGTGCCATCAGTGTCGCGGGAGGTACGAGTAACAATGAGCAGTTCTTC. This chain links TRBV10-3 with TRBJ2-1; 8 nucleotides agree with TRBD2. Trimming removed 4 bases from V and 5 bases from J; junction bases left unmatched: 10. CDR1 is ENHRY and CDR2 is SYGVKD in the germline V gene. The length of the CDR3 is 16 residues.